The 19 T cell receptor beta chains reported below all come from one sample, sequenced in a study of blood T cell repertoires in COVID-19. The table came from immunoSEQ multiplex PCR; TCRdb's copy has only in-frame clones and leaves some out. The sample comprises around 310,000 clones, 90% of which are singletons, and roughly 1% rests with the top ten. Sequenced material: peripheral blood. Source of these receptors: a woman aged 40 to 55 with COVID-19, enrolled during active disease.

The chain combines TRBV7-2 with TRBJ1-2, with TRBD1 identical over 7 bases. Germline loops: CDR1 SGHTA, CDR2 FQGNSA. The CDR3 loop spans 15 amino acids. Losses at the gene ends were 0 bases for V and 5 bases for J; bases not matched to a gene: 6. The DNA for the CDR3 is TGTGCCAGCAGCTTAGCGGTGACAGGGCGTTATGGCTACACCTTC. As protein: CASSLAVTGRYGYTF. Supplemented by reference TRBV7-2 and TRBJ1-2, the full variable domain reads GAGVSQSPSNKVTEKGKDVELRCDPISGHTALYWYRQSLGQGLEFLIYFQGNSAPDKSGLPSDRFSAERTGGSVSTLTIQRTQQEDSAVYLCASSLAVTGRYGYTFGSGTRLTVV.

V gene TRBV28 combines with J gene TRBJ2-2; 7 bases align to TRBD1. Losses at the gene ends were 2 bases for V and 4 bases for J; bases not matched to a gene: 4. Germline lookup yields CDR1 MDHEN and CDR2 SYDVKM. The CDR3 loop spans 15 amino acids. Here the CDR3 reads CASSLLTGFTGELFF. In DNA form, the CDR3 reads TGTGCCAGCAGTTTACTGACAGGGTTCACCGGGGAGCTGTTTTTT.

This clone was observed once. The gene calls are TRBV7-9 and TRBJ1-5, with a weak D call TRBD1 (6 bases). The CDR3 runs to 15 residues. The V end was cut by 1 base, the J end by 4 bases, with 11 bases between. Germline-derived CDR1 and CDR2 are SEHNR and FQNEAQ (reference sequence). CDR3 in amino acids: CASSLGPDRNQPQHF. CDR3 bases: TGTGCCAGCAGCTTAGGACCGGACAGAAATCAGCCCCAGCATTTT.

The genes are TRBV11-3 and TRBJ2-1; 12 nucleotides agree with TRBD2. This CDR3 comprises 18 residues. With V trimmed by 2 bases and J by 2 bases, 7 bases remained unmatched. Germline CDR1 SGHNT, CDR2 YENEEA. CDR3 amino acids: CASSLRASGRAAYNEQFF. CDR3 DNA: TGTGCCAGCAGCTTACGGGCTAGCGGGAGGGCCGCCTACAATGAGCAGTTCTTC.

V is TRBV9 and J is TRBJ2-7; tentative D call: TRBD1 (5 bases). Germline CDR1 and CDR2: SGDLS and YYNGEE. The CDR3 contains 15 residues. Deletions cut 4 bases from V and 4 bases from J, with 18 bases between. The chain's CDR3 is CASSPQARVTYEQYF. DNA of the CDR3: TGTGCCAGCAGCCCCCAGGCCAGGGTAACGTACGAGCAGTACTTC.

This clone occurred a few times. The genes are TRBV5-1 and TRBJ1-2; the D gene is possibly TRBD1 (6 bases). This CDR3 comprises 13 residues. Trimming took 0 bases from V and 7 from J, leaving 10 bases between them. Looked up from germline, CDR1 is SGHRS and CDR2 is YFSETQ. The CDR3 loop reads CASSLAGERGYTF. The CDR3 DNA is TGCGCCAGCAGCTTGGCAGGGGAGCGTGGCTACACCTTC.

V usage is TRBV7-2 and J usage is TRBJ1-5; the match to TRBD1 covers 7 bases. Germline loops: CDR1 SGHTA, CDR2 FQGNSA. The CDR3 has 16 residues. With 5 bases clipped from V and 1 base from J, the junction kept 8 bases outside the gene matches. The CDR3 protein is CASSALTGLSNQPQHF. The CDR3 DNA sequence: TGTGCCAGCAGCGCCTTGACAGGGTTAAGCAATCAGCCCCAGCATTTT.

The CDR3 protein is CASSDLLRAFF. The CDR3 bases are TGTGCCAGCAGTGACTTACTACGGGCTTTCTTT. The chain uses TRBV25-1 and TRBJ1-1; D gene uncertain. This CDR3 region has 11 residues. V was trimmed by 3 bases and J by 11 bases, leaving 10 bases between them. From germline, CDR1 is MGHDK and CDR2 SYGVNS.

This sequence joins TRBV14 and TRBJ1-6; D gene ambiguous. CDR1 and CDR2 from the germline V gene are SGHDN and FVKESK. This CDR3 is 15 amino acids long. V dropped 2 bases and J dropped 10 bases, with 15 bases sitting between them. The CDR3 sequence is CASSQRGGLKSPLHF. In nucleotides, the CDR3 is TGTGCCAGCAGCCAACGGGGTGGGCTAAAGTCACCCCTCCACTTT.

V is TRBV7-3 and J is TRBJ2-5; D perhaps matches TRBD1 (6 bases). Trimming cost V 6 bases and J 2 bases, with 10 bases left between them. Germline assignment: CDR1 SGHTA and CDR2 FQGTGA. This CDR3 region has 13 residues. This CDR3 reads CASSQDRQETQYF. The DNA for the CDR3 is TGTGCCAGCAGTCAGGACAGACAAGAGACCCAGTACTTC.

This rearrangement joins TRBV7-9 to TRBJ2-5, with 7 bases lining up with TRBD1. The CDR3 totals 15 residues. Germline loops: CDR1 SEHNR, CDR2 FQNEAQ (reference sequence). J gave up 1 base and V 1 base, and 3 bases lay outside the gene matches. Here the CDR3 DNA reads TGTGCCAGCAGCTTAGTCGCAGGGGGCCAAGAGACCCAGTACTTC. Protein product: CASSLVAGGQETQYF.

The chain has TRBV5-5 and TRBJ1-6, with a tentative D call TRBD1 (5 bases). This CDR3 is built from 16 residues. Trimming shortened V by 4 bases and J by 4 bases, and 15 bases separated the two germline ends. CDR1 and CDR2 from the germline V gene are SGHKS and YYEKEE (reference sequence). The CDR3 loop is CASSTITGVYNSPLHF. In DNA form, the CDR3 reads TGTGCCAGCAGCACCATTACAGGAGTTTATAATTCACCCCTCCACTTT.

The chain couples TRBV18 to TRBJ1-5; 8 bases map to TRBD1. The germline V gene encodes CDR1 KGHSH and CDR2 LQKENI. CDR3 length: 14 residues. J gave up 3 bases and V 3 bases, and 1 base lay outside the gene matches. CDR3 in DNA: TGTGCCAGCTCACCCAGGGGGCCCAATCAGCCCCAGCATTTT. Amino acid sequence: CASSPRGPNQPQHF.

The rearrangement uses TRBV7-2 and TRBJ2-7, with D unresolved. The germline V and J ends were trimmed by 1 base and 2 bases, with 9 bases remaining between them. Germline-derived CDR1 and CDR2 are SGHTA and FQGNSA. The CDR3 totals 14 residues. This CDR3 is CASSLETATYEQYF. The CDR3 nucleotides read TGTGCCAGCAGCTTAGAAACAGCAACCTACGAGCAGTACTTC. The entire variable domain, with the rest obtained from reference TRBV7-2 and TRBJ2-7, is as follows: GAGVSQSPSNKVTEKGKDVELRCDPISGHTALYWYRQSLGQGLEFLIYFQGNSAPDKSGLPSDRFSAERTGGSVSTLTIQRTQQEDSAVYLCASSLETATYEQYFGPGTRLTVT.

J is TRBJ1-1 and V is TRBV28; 7 positions match TRBD1. Trimming at V came to 5 bases and at J to 0 bases, leaving 12 bases not matched to a gene. Germline values: CDR1 MDHEN, CDR2 SYDVKM. The CDR3 loop spans 17 amino acids. The chain's CDR3 is CASSPPGGRNLNTEAFF. The CDR3 DNA sequence: TGTGCCAGCAGTCCTCCAGGGGGACGAAATTTGAACACTGAAGCTTTCTTT.

Only one count was recorded for this clone. This chain links TRBV4-1 with TRBJ1-5, with D maybe TRBD1 (5 bases). Germline CDR1 MGHRA, CDR2 YSYEKL. The CDR3 runs 14 residues. The V and J ends lost 4 bases and 0 bases respectively, with 7 bases between them. CDR3 DNA: TGCGCCAGCAGCCGGGACTTTAGCAATCAGCCCCAGCATTTT. This encodes CASSRDFSNQPQHF.

Only one count was recorded for this clone. Different DNA sequences within this sample yield the same CDR3. The chain recombines TRBV2 with TRBJ1-5, with TRBD1 as a possible D gene (5 bases). Trimming took off 3 bases at V and 5 bases at J, with 8 bases between the two ends. This CDR3 has 13 residues. In germline, CDR1 is SNHLY, CDR2 FYNNEI. The CDR3 region has the DNA TGTGCCAGCAGTGAGTGGGGCGATCAGCCCCAGCATTTT. Translating gives CASSEWGDQPQHF.

The V and J genes are TRBV6-6 and TRBJ1-3, with TRBD1 matching over 7 bases. V trimming: 6 bases; J trimming: 0 bases; junction bases outside the gene matches: 5. From germline, CDR1 is MNHNY and CDR2 SVGAGI (reference sequence). There are 15 residues in the CDR3. The DNA for the CDR3 is TGTGCCAGCAGAGGGGGCCAATACTCTGGAAACACCATATATTTT. This sequence encodes CASRGGQYSGNTIYF.

J is TRBJ1-6 and V is TRBV27; D gene ambiguous. With 6 bases removed from V and 8 bases from J, the gap between germline ends came to 11 bases. Germline V gene data show CDR1 as MNHEY and CDR2 as SMNVEV (reference sequence). This CDR3 spans 13 amino acids. CDR3 DNA: TGTGCCAGCAGCTCTATCCATGATTCACCCCTCCACTTT. It codes for CASSSIHDSPLHF.